Included here is one TCR beta chain sequence, with context. The germline gene is not matched at one end of the junction; a read error may be the cause. For each extraction, RNA and DNA were obtained together from approximately 20-30 mg of unsorted bulk tissue. The data were taken from a study of tumor-infiltrating lymphocytes in primary liver carcinoma. Total RNA amounting to about 520 ng was the source from which TCR beta cDNA was made with a constant-region primer. What produced the TCR beta libraries was three nested multiplex PCR rounds using slightly modified ARM-PCR. Both of the initial two PCR rounds ran for roughly 11 cycles and employed TRBV1-TRBV30 forward primers alongside a C-beta reverse primer. TCRdb called the multiplex PCR reads again in MiXCR, with one record for every CDR3 protein. The sample has roughly 100,000 distinct CDR3 sequences; roughly 80% are singletons. Germline CDR1 reads SGHNT; CDR2 reads YENEEA. The CDR3 spans 15 residues.

The chain joins TRBV11-3 to TRBJ2-3; TRBD1 matches 8 bases. The sequenced sample was liver tumor tissue from sampling region 3. Sample subset: tumor region T3, left-lateral pole. This receptor was taken from a middle-aged man with primary liver carcinoma and hepatitis B virus infection. CDR3 protein: CTSSFADRGADTQYF. The CDR3 nucleotides are TGTACCAGCAGCTTTGCCGACAGGGGAGCGGATACTCAGTATTTT. Using reference TRBV11-3 and TRBJ2-3 for the parts outside the CDR3, the full variable domain is EAGVVQSPRYKIIEKKQPVAFWCNPISGHNTLYWYLQNLGQGPELLIRYENEEAVDDSQLPKDRFSAERLKGVDSTLKIQPAELGDSAVYLCTSSFADRGADTQYFGPGTRLTVL.